The 13 T cell receptor beta chains given below trace back to one sample, sequenced in a study of CD8+CD57+ T cells in acquired aplastic anemia. Using genomic DNA as the template, TCR beta VDJ and CDR3 profiling was carried out. TCRdb redid the calling of the reads with MiXCR, one entry per CDR3 protein. The sample has around 210,000 distinct CDR3 sequences; 65% are singletons. Patients selected for sequencing had displayed CD8+CD57+ cell expansion by flow cytometry. The sample was sorted CD4+, CD8+, or CD8+CD57+ T cells (not recorded which) from PBMCs. Receptors originate from a human donor with aplastic anemia.

The rearrangement links TRBV7-6 to TRBJ2-3, with no clear D. V was trimmed by 5 bases and J by 0 bases, leaving 12 bases between them. The CDR3 is 15 residues long. The germline V gene encodes CDR1 SGHVS and CDR2 FNYEAQ. The CDR3 DNA reads TGTGCCAGCAGCCTACGACGGCCTAGCACAGATACGCAGTATTTT. Its protein is CASSLRRPSTDTQYF.

This clonotype has ten or more counts. The chain is built from TRBV6-1 and TRBJ1-6, with D unresolved. This CDR3 has 13 residues. V was cut by 6 bases and J by 13 bases, with 16 bases left in between. Germline V gives CDR1 MNHNS, CDR2 SASEGT. CDR3 residues: CASRGPFAVPLHF. The CDR3 DNA sequence: TGTGCCAGCAGGGGCCCCTTCGCTGTGCCCCTCCACTTT.

The genes are TRBV20-1 and TRBJ1-1; D not resolved. There are 14 residues in the CDR3. Trimming removed 3 bases from V and 4 bases from J, with 15 bases in between. Looked up from germline, CDR1 is DFQATT and CDR2 is SNEGSKA (reference sequence). CDR3 coding DNA: TGCAGTGCTAGTTCTAATTCGGTATTCACTGAAGCTTTCTTT. It yields the protein CSASSNSVFTEAFF.

V and J are TRBV2 and TRBJ1-1; D is unresolved. The CDR3 has 12 residues. Germline V gene lookup returns CDR1 SNHLY and CDR2 FYNNEI. V was shortened by 6 bases and J by 3 bases, with 8 bases between the two germline ends. The DNA of the CDR3 is TGTGCCAGCAGCGTTAGTGACACTGAAGCTTTCTTT. Amino acid sequence: CASSVSDTEAFF.

A few counts support this clonotype. This chain connects TRBV11-2 to TRBJ2-5; maybe TRBD2 (6 bases). V was shortened by 4 bases and J by 2 bases, with 14 bases between the two germline ends. The CDR3 is made up of 15 amino acids. Per germline, CDR1 SGHAT and CDR2 FQNNGV. The CDR3 sequence: CASSWGGYGQETQYF. In DNA form, the CDR3 reads TGTGCCAGCAGCTGGGGAGGTTACGGTCAAGAGACCCAGTACTTC.

This chain connects TRBV20-1 to TRBJ2-2; possible D gene TRBD2, 7 bases. The germline V and J ends were trimmed by 5 bases and 3 bases, with 16 bases remaining between them. Germline V gene sequence: CDR1 DFQATT, CDR2 SNEGSKA (reference sequence). This CDR3 has 15 residues. In nucleotides, the CDR3 is TGCAGTGCTCCTGGGGGGGCGAGGTACACCGGGGAGCTGTTTTTT. It translates to CSAPGGARYTGELFF.

The rearrangement links TRBV7-3 to TRBJ2-3; 8 bases align to TRBD2. This CDR3 region has 15 residues. Germline values: CDR1 SGHTA, CDR2 FQGTGA. Unmatched junction bases numbered 4, after V lost 5 bases and J lost 0 bases. This CDR3 is CASSPIAGSTDTQYF. The CDR3 nucleotides read TGTGCCAGCAGCCCAATAGCGGGAAGCACAGATACGCAGTATTTT.

About this clonotype itself: One end of the junction varies from germline; a read error may be responsible. The chain couples TRBV5-6 to TRBJ2-3; 7 bases are a match to TRBD1. The V gene's germline CDR1 is SGHDT and CDR2 YYEEEE. CDR3 length: 17 residues. For the CDR3, the DNA is TGTGCCGGCAGCCAAGAGAGGGACAGCGGAACCACAGATACGCAGTATTTT. It specifies CAGSQERDSGTTDTQYF.

This clonotype showed up many times. The genes are TRBV7-2 and TRBJ2-3, with 11 bases fitting TRBD2. CDR3 length: 15 amino acids. Germline V gene sequence: CDR1 SGHTA, CDR2 FQGNSA. Trimming took 7 bases from V and 1 from J; bases not matched to a gene: 4. The CDR3 DNA sequence: TGTGCCAGCATCGAGACTAGCGGGGGCACAGATACGCAGTATTTT. Protein: CASIETSGGTDTQYF.

The chain recombines TRBV7-9 with TRBJ1-1, with 9 nucleotides matching TRBD1. The CDR3 has 16 residues. The V and J ends lost 9 bases and 4 bases, in that order; junction bases with no gene match: 15. Germline CDR1 SEHNR, CDR2 FQNEAQ (reference sequence). The CDR3 loop is CASSLRQGGSGTEAFF. DNA for the CDR3: TGTGCCAGTAGTCTCCGACAGGGGGGTTCGGGCACTGAAGCTTTCTTT.

The chain has TRBV20-1 and TRBJ2-1; D perhaps matches TRBD2 (6 bases). Trimming took 6 bases from V and 9 from J, leaving 27 bases between them. Germline CDR1 DFQATT, CDR2 SNEGSKA (reference sequence). The CDR3 has 16 amino acids. This CDR3 reads CSARRSRGTDWGEQFF. The CDR3 DNA reads as TGCAGTGCCAGGCGATCACGCGGGACCGACTGGGGTGAGCAGTTCTTC.

As DNA, the CDR3 is TGTGCCAGCAGCTTAGTTGGCCCTGGAAACACCATATATTTT. Translating it yields CASSLVGPGNTIYF. The V call is TRBV7-9, the J call TRBJ1-3; D gene unclear. The V end lost 1 base, the J end lost 2 bases, and 6 bases lay between the germline ends. This CDR3 spans 14 amino acids. The germline V gene has CDR1 SEHNR and CDR2 FQNEAQ (reference sequence).

The chain carries TRBV7-9 and TRBJ2-1; 9 bases are shared with TRBD2. CDR1 and CDR2 (germline): SEHNR, FQNEAQ (reference sequence). After removal of 1 base from V and 9 bases from J, the junction contained 10 bases not matched to a gene. The CDR3 contains 16 residues. CDR3 protein: CASSLGAGGHFGEQFF. CDR3 in DNA: TGTGCCAGCAGCTTAGGCGCGGGGGGGCACTTCGGTGAGCAGTTCTTC.